This T cell receptor (beta chain) is drawn from a study of T cells in Graves' hyperthyroidism and ophthalmopathy. Findings and caveats of the study: Ophthalmopathy, which appeared later, was predicted by the model a median around 6 months before onset. Most thyroid clonotypes with frequency above 0.001 were detected in blood.

RNA transcripts served as the template for amplifying TCR beta CDR3 regions. TCR CDR3 underwent first-round RT-PCR with the HTBI primer set. MiXCR, run by TCRdb on the multiplex PCR reads, gives a single entry per CDR3 protein. This table holds more than 550,000 distinct CDR3 sequences, 17% found once. Deletions cut 3 bases from V and 7 bases from J, with 10 bases between. This CDR3 has 13 amino acids. Germline CDR1 is SGHAT and CDR2 is FQNNGV. This clonotype was observed many times. As yet, its antigen is unknown. Patients aged 18 to 65 had newly diagnosed hyperthyroidism of under 2 months' duration. Exclusion of patients followed from uncontrolled infection, other autoimmune disease, pregnancy or lactation.

The V gene is TRBV11-2, the J gene TRBJ2-1; D may be TRBD2 (5 bases). The specimen was blood. This TCR derives from a man aged 50 or older with Graves' hyperthyroidism. CDR3 region: CASSLGEKNEQFF. In DNA form, the CDR3 reads TGTGCCAGCAGCTTGGGAGAGAAGAATGAGCAGTTCTTC.